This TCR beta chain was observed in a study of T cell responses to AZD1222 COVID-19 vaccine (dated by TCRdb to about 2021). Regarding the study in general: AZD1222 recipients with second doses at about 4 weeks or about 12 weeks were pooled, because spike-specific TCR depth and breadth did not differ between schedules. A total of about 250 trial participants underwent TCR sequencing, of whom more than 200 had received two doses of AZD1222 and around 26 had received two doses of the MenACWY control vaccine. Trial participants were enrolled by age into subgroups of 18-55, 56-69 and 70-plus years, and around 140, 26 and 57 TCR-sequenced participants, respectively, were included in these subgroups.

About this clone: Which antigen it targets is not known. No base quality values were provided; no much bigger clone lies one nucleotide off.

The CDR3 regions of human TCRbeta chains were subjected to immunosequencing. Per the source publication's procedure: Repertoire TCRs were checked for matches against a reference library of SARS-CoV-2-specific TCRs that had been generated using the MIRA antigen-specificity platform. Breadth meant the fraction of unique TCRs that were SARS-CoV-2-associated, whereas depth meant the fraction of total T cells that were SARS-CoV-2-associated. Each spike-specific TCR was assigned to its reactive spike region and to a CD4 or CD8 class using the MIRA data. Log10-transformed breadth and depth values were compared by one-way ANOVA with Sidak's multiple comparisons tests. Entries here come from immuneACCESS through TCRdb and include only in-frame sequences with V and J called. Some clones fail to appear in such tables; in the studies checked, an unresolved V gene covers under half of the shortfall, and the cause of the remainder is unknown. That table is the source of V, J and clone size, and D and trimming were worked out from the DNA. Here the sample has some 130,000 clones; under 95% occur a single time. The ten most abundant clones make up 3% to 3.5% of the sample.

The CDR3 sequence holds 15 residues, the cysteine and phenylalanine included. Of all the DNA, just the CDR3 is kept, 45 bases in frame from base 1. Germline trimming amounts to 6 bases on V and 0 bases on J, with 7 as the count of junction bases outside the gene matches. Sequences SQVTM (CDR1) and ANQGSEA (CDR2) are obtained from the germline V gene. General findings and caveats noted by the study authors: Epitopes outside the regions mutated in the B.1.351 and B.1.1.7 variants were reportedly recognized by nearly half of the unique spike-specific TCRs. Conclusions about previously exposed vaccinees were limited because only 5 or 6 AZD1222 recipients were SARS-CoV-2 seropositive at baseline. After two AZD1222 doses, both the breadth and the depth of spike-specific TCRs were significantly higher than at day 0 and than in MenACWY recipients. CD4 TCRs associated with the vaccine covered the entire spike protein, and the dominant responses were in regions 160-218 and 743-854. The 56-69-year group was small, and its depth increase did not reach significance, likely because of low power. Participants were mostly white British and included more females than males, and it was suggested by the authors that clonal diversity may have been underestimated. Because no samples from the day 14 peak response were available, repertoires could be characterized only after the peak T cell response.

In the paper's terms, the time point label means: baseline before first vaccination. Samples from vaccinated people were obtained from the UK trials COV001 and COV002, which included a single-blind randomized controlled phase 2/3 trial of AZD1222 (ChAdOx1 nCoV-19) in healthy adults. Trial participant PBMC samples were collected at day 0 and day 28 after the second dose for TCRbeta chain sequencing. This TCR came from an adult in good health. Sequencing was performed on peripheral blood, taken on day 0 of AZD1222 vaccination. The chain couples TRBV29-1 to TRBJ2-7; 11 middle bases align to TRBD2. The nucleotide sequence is TGCAGCGTCCGGAGGGGGACTAGCGGCTCCTACGAGCAGTACTTC. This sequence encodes CSVRRGTSGSYEQYF.